Each of the 11 T cell receptor beta chains below was sequenced from the same sample in a study of Graves' ophthalmopathy and Graves' hyperthyroidism. Amplified material comprised TCR beta CDR3 regions derived from RNA transcripts. HTBI primers served in a first-round RT-PCR, which a second-round multiplex PCR followed. A single record per CDR3 protein comes from TCRdb applying MiXCR to the multiplex PCR reads. The data show about 620,000 distinct CDR3 sequences, roughly 20% seen once. Source material: peripheral blood. These receptors were collected from a woman between 18 and 29 years old with stable Graves' hyperthyroidism. Some clones in this sample may be carry-over from other donors' samples.

The chain combines TRBV28 with TRBJ2-7; 7 bases align to TRBD1. Trimming cost V 6 bases and J 5 bases; bases outside gene matches: 13. Germline CDR1 reads MDHEN; CDR2 reads SYDVKM. This CDR3 contains 15 residues. CDR3: CASSLRQGWRDEQYF. Here the CDR3 DNA reads TGTGCCAGCAGCCTCAGACAGGGTTGGCGCGACGAGCAGTACTTC. Using reference TRBV28 and TRBJ2-7 for the parts outside the CDR3, the full variable domain is DVKVTQSSRYLVKRTGEKVFLECVQDMDHENMFWYRQDPGLGLRLIYFSYDVKMKEKGDIPEGYSVSREKKERFSLILESASTNQTSMYLCASSLRQGWRDEQYFGPGTRLTVT.

This clonotype appeared many times. J is TRBJ2-6 and V is TRBV28; perhaps TRBD1 as D (5 bases). CDR1 and CDR2 from the germline V gene are MDHEN and SYDVKM. The CDR3 contains 17 residues. Trimming cost V 4 bases and J 1 base, with 14 bases left between them. The CDR3 DNA sequence: TGTGCCAGCAGTTCGGACACCGACCCTTCTGGGGCCAACGTCCTGACTTTC. Protein product: CASSSDTDPSGANVLTF.

This clonotype was detected ten times or more. The chain couples TRBV5-1 to TRBJ2-2, with D maybe TRBD1 (5 bases). The germline gives CDR1 SGHRS, CDR2 YFSETQ. The CDR3 runs 15 residues. Trimming shortened V by 4 bases and J by 0 bases, and 10 bases separated the two germline ends. CDR3 in amino acids: CASSGTGSNTGELFF. Here the CDR3 DNA reads TGCGCCAGCAGCGGAACAGGTTCGAACACCGGGGAGCTGTTTTTT.

In its sample, this clonotype was seen many times. This rearrangement joins TRBV24-1 to TRBJ1-2; D is unresolved. Between the trimmed V and J ends, which lost 5 bases and 0 bases, there was a span of 9 bases. The germline V gene encodes CDR1 KGHDR and CDR2 SFDVKD. This CDR3 is 14 amino acids long. The CDR3: CATSGQSTNYGYTF. The CDR3 nucleotides read TGTGCCACCAGTGGCCAATCAACTAACTATGGCTACACCTTC.

This clonotype was observed many times. The V and J genes are TRBV10-2 and TRBJ1-2; TRBD1 might be the D (6 bases). The CDR3 has 14 residues. In germline, CDR1 is WSHSY, CDR2 SAAADI. V shed 3 bases and J shed 6 bases, with 14 bases lying between them. CDR3 DNA: TGCGCCAGCAGTGAAAGGGGGGGGTATAATGGCTACACCTTC. Translation: CASSERGGYNGYTF.

J is TRBJ1-5 and V is TRBV12-3 or TRBV12-4; D possibly corresponds to TRBD1 (5 bases). The ends were cut back, 8 bases at V and 1 base at J, with 15 bases in the middle. This CDR3 spans 15 amino acids. CDR3 loop: CASGALEGSNQPQHF. The CDR3 DNA reads as TGTGCCAGCGGGGCTCTGGAGGGGAGCAATCAGCCCCAGCATTTT.

There are many counts of this clonotype. One junction end disagrees with the germline gene, perhaps due to a read error. V is TRBV7-2 and J is TRBJ2-4; 7 nucleotides agree with TRBD2. The CDR3 length is 16 residues. Per the germline V gene, CDR1 is SGHTA and CDR2 is FQGNSA. CDR3 sequence reads: CASSLAGGGRLNTQYF. In DNA, the CDR3 is TGTGCCAGCAGCTTAGCGGGAGGCGGGAGACTAAACACTCAGTACTTC.

This CDR3 reads CASSSLAHEQYF. The CDR3 nucleotides read TGTGCCAGCAGTTCGTTGGCCCACGAGCAGTACTTC. This sequence joins TRBV12-3 or TRBV12-4 and TRBJ2-7; D not certain. This CDR3 has 12 residues. The V end was cut by 4 bases, the J end by 5 bases, with 9 bases between.

This clonotype appeared many times. J is TRBJ2-2 and V is TRBV24-1; TRBD2 matches 8 bases. V shed 3 bases and J 6 bases; nucleotides not matched to a gene: 2. This CDR3 spans 14 amino acids. Per germline, CDR1 KGHDR and CDR2 SFDVKD. This CDR3 reads CATSDPGGPGELFF. The CDR3 DNA is TGTGCCACCAGTGATCCGGGAGGGCCCGGGGAGCTGTTTTTT.

In DNA, the CDR3 is TGTGCCAGCAGTGAAGACCCAGCTACTCACTACGAGCAGTACTTC. Residues: CASSEDPATHYEQYF. V gene TRBV12-3 or TRBV12-4 combines with J gene TRBJ2-7; D ambiguous. Deletions cut 5 bases from V and 3 bases from J, with 17 bases between. This CDR3 has 15 residues.

V gene TRBV6-2 or TRBV6-3 combines with J gene TRBJ2-5, with D unresolved. Germline V lookup: CDR1 MNHEY, CDR2 SVGEGT. Trimming removed 5 bases at V and 2 bases at J, with 6 bases between. The CDR3 sequence is 12 residues long. The CDR3 DNA sequence: TGTGCCAGCAGTCACCTACAAGAGACCCAGTACTTC. It encodes CASSHLQETQYF.